This is a list of T cell receptor beta chains from one sample in a study of shared clonotypes between healthy human individuals. Measured with immunoSEQ multiplex PCR; TCRdb has only the in-frame clones, and not every one. Found here are fewer than 400,000 clones, around 72% of them singletons; the top ten hold about 9.4%. The specimen sequenced was memory CD4+ T cells sorted from blood. The receptors derive from a man younger than 45 in good health. The CDR3 runs from the conserved cysteine through the conserved F or W. Fields, in order: clone size, V gene, J gene, D gene, CDR3 DNA, CDR3 protein. The D gene is left open where the match is weak. Clone size is stated in some rows and not others, as once, few, many or a class when expanded.

abundance: few; v_gene: TRBV9; j_gene: TRBJ2-1; d_gene: .; CDR3nt: TGTGCCAGCAGCCCACTGAGAGTCTCCTACAATGAGCAGTTCTTC; CDR3aa: CASSPLRVSYNEQFF
abundance: .; v_gene: TRBV5-5; j_gene: TRBJ2-1; d_gene: .; CDR3nt: TGTGCCAGCATCCCCCTTTCTAGCAATGAGCAGTTCTTC; CDR3aa: CASIPLSSNEQFF
abundance: .; v_gene: TRBV18; j_gene: TRBJ2-3; d_gene: .; CDR3nt: TGTGCCAGCTCACCACGTCCGGACACCGAGGATACGCAGTATTTT; CDR3aa: CASSPRPDTEDTQYF
abundance: .; v_gene: TRBV2; j_gene: TRBJ2-1; d_gene: .; CDR3nt: TGTGCCAGCACCAACGAAGGGAACTCCTACAATGAGCAGTTCTTC; CDR3aa: CASTNEGNSYNEQFF
abundance: .; v_gene: TRBV5-6; j_gene: TRBJ2-3; d_gene: TRBD2; CDR3nt: TGTGCCAGCAGCAGGCCCCTAGCGGTCGATACGCAGTATTTT; CDR3aa: CASSRPLAVDTQYF
abundance: .; v_gene: TRBV5-1; j_gene: TRBJ2-2; d_gene: .; CDR3nt: TGCGCCAGCCATTCAGCACCCCCGAACACCGGGGAGCTGTTTTTT; CDR3aa: CASHSAPPNTGELFF
abundance: .; v_gene: TRBV7-9; j_gene: TRBJ2-3; d_gene: TRBD2; CDR3nt: TGTGCCAGCAGCCTCATAGCGGGAGGAGGTACAGATACGCAGTATTTT; CDR3aa: CASSLIAGGGTDTQYF
abundance: .; v_gene: TRBV6-1; j_gene: TRBJ2-7; d_gene: .; CDR3nt: TGTGCCAGCAGACGCAGGGCATACGAGCAGTACTTC; CDR3aa: CASRRRAYEQYF
abundance: .; v_gene: TRBV11-2; j_gene: TRBJ1-1; d_gene: .; CDR3nt: TGTGCCAGCAGGGCAGCCTTCATGAACACTGAAGCTTTCTTT; CDR3aa: CASRAAFMNTEAFF
abundance: .; v_gene: TRBV15; j_gene: TRBJ1-2; d_gene: TRBD1; CDR3nt: TGTGCCACCAGCAGAGATTGGGACAGGGAAGCCTACACCTTC; CDR3aa: CATSRDWDREAYTF
abundance: .; v_gene: TRBV5-4; j_gene: TRBJ2-2; d_gene: .; CDR3nt: TGTGCCAGCAGCTTGGAAGCCAACCGGGGCACCGGGGAGCTGTTTTTT; CDR3aa: CASSLEANRGTGELFF
abundance: few; v_gene: TRBV28; j_gene: TRBJ2-5; d_gene: .; CDR3nt: TGTGCCAGCAGGGGGTTTCGGGAGACCCAGTACTTC; CDR3aa: CASRGFRETQYF
abundance: .; v_gene: TRBV18; j_gene: TRBJ2-5; d_gene: .; CDR3nt: TGTGCCAGCTCACCTACAGGGAGGCAAGAGACCCAGTACTTC; CDR3aa: CASSPTGRQETQYF
abundance: .; v_gene: TRBV25-1; j_gene: TRBJ2-7; d_gene: TRBD2; CDR3nt: TGTGCCAGCAGCGGGACTAGCGGACCGTACGAGCAGTACTTC; CDR3aa: CASSGTSGPYEQYF
abundance: .; v_gene: TRBV7-3; j_gene: TRBJ2-1; d_gene: TRBD1; CDR3nt: TGTGCCAGCAGCTTATTCGGGACAGGGGTGAGGAATGAGCAGTTCTTC; CDR3aa: CASSLFGTGVRNEQFF
abundance: .; v_gene: TRBV5-4; j_gene: TRBJ1-1; d_gene: .; CDR3nt: TGTGCCAGCAGACCTTGGGGGGGCTCCTCTGAAGCTTTCTTT; CDR3aa: CASRPWGGSSEAFF
abundance: few; v_gene: TRBV5-1; j_gene: TRBJ2-2; d_gene: .; CDR3nt: TGCGCCAGCAGCTTGGAGGGCGGAGCGAACACCGGGGAGCTGTTTTTT; CDR3aa: CASSLEGGANTGELFF
abundance: once; v_gene: TRBV10-3; j_gene: TRBJ1-1; d_gene: .; CDR3nt: TGTGCCATCAGTGAGTCGACTTCATGGAGCCCTGAAGCTTTCTTT; CDR3aa: CAISESTSWSPEAFF
abundance: few; v_gene: TRBV27; j_gene: TRBJ1-1; d_gene: TRBD1; CDR3nt: TGTGCCAGCAGTGTCCAGGGGGCATACACTGAAGCTTTCTTT; CDR3aa: CASSVQGAYTEAFF
abundance: few; v_gene: TRBV7-8; j_gene: TRBJ2-1; d_gene: .; CDR3nt: TGTGCCAGCAGCCATGTGGGCGGGACCTTCTACAATGAGCAGTTCTTC; CDR3aa: CASSHVGGTFYNEQFF
abundance: .; v_gene: TRBV11-2; j_gene: TRBJ2-7; d_gene: .; CDR3nt: TGTGCCAGCAGCTTAGCCCCCGGGACGTCCTACGAGCAGTACTTC; CDR3aa: CASSLAPGTSYEQYF
abundance: .; v_gene: TRBV2; j_gene: TRBJ2-5; d_gene: TRBD2; CDR3nt: TGTGCCAGCAGTGTGATAGGGACTAGCGATGGAGAGACCCAGTACTTC; CDR3aa: CASSVIGTSDGETQYF
abundance: .; v_gene: TRBV25-1; j_gene: TRBJ1-4; d_gene: .; CDR3nt: TGTGCCAGCAGCGGGGGGGTTGGTGAAAAACTGTTTTTT; CDR3aa: CASSGGVGEKLFF
abundance: .; v_gene: TRBV5-6; j_gene: TRBJ2-7; d_gene: TRBD2; CDR3nt: TGTGCCAGCAGATTTGGACTAGCGGGAGTAGGCTCCTACGAGCAGTACTTC; CDR3aa: CASRFGLAGVGSYEQYF
abundance: .; v_gene: TRBV25-1; j_gene: TRBJ2-7; d_gene: TRBD1; CDR3nt: TGTGCCAGCAGTGTAAAGTCCCGGACAGGGGGAATCTACGAGCAGTACTTC; CDR3aa: CASSVKSRTGGIYEQYF
abundance: .; v_gene: TRBV4-3; j_gene: TRBJ2-1; d_gene: .; CDR3nt: TGCGCCAGCAGCCAAGAGGTAGTGTCGAGTCTGGCCCTACTCTCCTACAATGAGCAGTTCTTC; CDR3aa: CASSQEVVSSLALLSYNEQFF
abundance: .; v_gene: TRBV11-3; j_gene: TRBJ2-3; d_gene: .; CDR3nt: TGTGCCAGCAGCCCCACGGCGGAGCCTTCCACAGATACGCAGTATTTT; CDR3aa: CASSPTAEPSTDTQYF
abundance: .; v_gene: TRBV15; j_gene: TRBJ2-7; d_gene: TRBD1; CDR3nt: TGTGCCACCAGCAGAGAGGGGGGACAGGGTCAGCAGTACTTC; CDR3aa: CATSREGGQGQQYF
abundance: .; v_gene: TRBV7-9; j_gene: TRBJ2-1; d_gene: .; CDR3nt: TGTGCCAGCAGCTTGTTTCTCAACAATGAGCAGTTCTTC; CDR3aa: CASSLFLNNEQFF
abundance: .; v_gene: TRBV10-2; j_gene: TRBJ1-1; d_gene: .; CDR3nt: TGCGCCAGCAGCCAATCGAACACTGAAGCTTTCTTT; CDR3aa: CASSQSNTEAFF
abundance: .; v_gene: TRBV29-1; j_gene: TRBJ1-5; d_gene: TRBD1; CDR3nt: TGCAGCGTTACGGGGGGACAGGGAGGTCAGCCCCAGCATTTT; CDR3aa: CSVTGGQGGQPQHF
abundance: once; v_gene: TRBV9; j_gene: TRBJ2-1; d_gene: .; CDR3nt: TGTGCCAGCAGCGCCCCCAGCAGGGCCCTGGTGACCAATGAGCAGTTCTTC; CDR3aa: CASSAPSRALVTNEQFF
abundance: .; v_gene: TRBV5-1; j_gene: TRBJ1-1; d_gene: .; CDR3nt: TGCGCCAGCACCCAGTCGTTCAGGGAAGGGACTGAAGCTTTCTTT; CDR3aa: CASTQSFREGTEAFF
abundance: .; v_gene: TRBV28; j_gene: TRBJ2-1; d_gene: TRBD2; CDR3nt: TGTGCCAGCCAAGCTAGCGGGGGTAAGCAGTTCTTC; CDR3aa: CASQASGGKQFF
abundance: .; v_gene: TRBV5-1; j_gene: TRBJ1-2; d_gene: TRBD1; CDR3nt: TGCGCCAGCAGCTCAGGGGGCATGTATGGCTACACCTTC; CDR3aa: CASSSGGMYGYTF
abundance: few; v_gene: TRBV29-1; j_gene: TRBJ2-2; d_gene: .; CDR3nt: TGCAGCGCGAGGGCCAACACCGGGGAGCTGTTTTTT; CDR3aa: CSARANTGELFF
abundance: .; v_gene: TRBV5-4; j_gene: TRBJ1-2; d_gene: .; CDR3nt: TGTGCCAGCAGCTCGGGAGGCGACTCTACGGTTTTGGGCTACACCTTC; CDR3aa: CASSSGGDSTVLGYTF
abundance: .; v_gene: TRBV2; j_gene: TRBJ2-5; d_gene: TRBD1; CDR3nt: TGTGCCAGCAACCAAGACAGGGGAGAGACCCAGTACTTC; CDR3aa: CASNQDRGETQYF
abundance: .; v_gene: TRBV6-1; j_gene: TRBJ2-3; d_gene: .; CDR3nt: TGTGCCAGCAGTGACAGAGATACGCAGTATTTT; CDR3aa: CASSDRDTQYF
abundance: .; v_gene: TRBV14; j_gene: TRBJ2-7; d_gene: TRBD2; CDR3nt: TGTGCCAGCAGCCAAGTCGCCGGGAGGATGTCCTACGAGCAGTACTTC; CDR3aa: CASSQVAGRMSYEQYF
abundance: many; v_gene: TRBV5-1; j_gene: TRBJ1-1; d_gene: .; CDR3nt: TGCGCCAGCAGCTCTCCAGGGGCTATGACTGAAGCTTTCTTT; CDR3aa: CASSSPGAMTEAFF
abundance: .; v_gene: TRBV6-1; j_gene: TRBJ2-5; d_gene: .; CDR3nt: TGTGCCACCAGGGACTTTGGGGCTTTAGAGACCCAGTACTTC; CDR3aa: CATRDFGALETQYF
abundance: .; v_gene: TRBV10-3; j_gene: TRBJ1-1; d_gene: .; CDR3nt: TGTGCCATCAGTGTAAGGGCCCAGAACACTGAAGCTTTCTTT; CDR3aa: CAISVRAQNTEAFF
abundance: many; v_gene: TRBV29-1; j_gene: TRBJ2-6; d_gene: .; CDR3nt: TGCAGCGTTGAAACAGACCTAGGAAGTGGGGCCAACGTCCTGACTTTC; CDR3aa: CSVETDLGSGANVLTF